The present entry profiles one T cell receptor (beta chain) with its context. The antigen is unknown. This sample is part of a study of shared clonotypes between healthy human individuals. Whole-study context: A donor's plate count was three for CD4 naive and three for CD4 memory; CD8 naive had two and CD8 memory one. Study-wide findings and caveats: Rarefaction curves obtained for sorted subsets showed sequencing incomplete despite large depth. When compared with the clonotypes that were shared by all four sorted-subset donors, the non-shared clonotypes turned out to have lower generation probabilities. Naive CD4 clonotype sharing across a few donors was approximately 5%.

Some clones are missing from TCRdb's copy, which holds only in-frame ones; the method was immunoSEQ multiplex PCR. Here the sample spans about 1.5 million clones, under 99% being singletons. With 4 bases removed from V and 7 bases from J, the gap between germline ends came to 14 bases. Germline CDR1 MNHNY, CDR2 SVGAGI (reference sequence). This CDR3 region has 14 residues. The V and J genes are TRBV6-6 and TRBJ1-5; D remains unclear. The sequence was collected from a man between 25 and 39 years old in good health. Sequencing used naive CD4+ T cells sorted from blood. Sample subset: CD45RA+ positively selected. The chain's CDR3 is CASSSAPGWQPQHF. In DNA, the CDR3 is TGTGCCAGCAGTTCCGCCCCGGGATGGCAGCCCCAGCATTTT.